This passage covers 18 T cell receptor beta chains from one sample sequenced in a study of memory CD4+ T cells and cytomegalovirus serostatus. The sort gate was single viable CD3+CD4+CD8-CD45RO+ cells for memory CD4+ T cells. The table came from immunoSEQ multiplex PCR; TCRdb's copy has only in-frame clones and leaves some out. The table records 55,000 to 65,000 clones, 82% of them present only once. The sequencing input was memory CD4+ T cells from blood. The receptors shown here come from an adult in good health and CMV-seronegative. Some clones in this sample may be carry-over from other donors' samples.

The chain joins TRBV10-2 to TRBJ2-1; 11 bases are a match to TRBD2. Germline V gene lookup returns CDR1 WSHSY and CDR2 SAAADI. CDR3 length: 16 amino acids. V lost 6 bases to trimming and J lost 8 bases; unmatched junction nucleotides: 12. The CDR3: CASSIGLAGSRYEQFF. The CDR3 DNA follows: TGCGCCAGCAGCATTGGACTAGCGGGCTCGAGGTATGAGCAGTTCTTC.

The chain couples TRBV7-9 to TRBJ2-7; no reliable D call. From germline, CDR1 is SEHNR and CDR2 FQNEAQ (reference sequence). The CDR3 is 14 amino acids. Trimming left V 5 bases short and J 4 bases short, with 15 bases between. The CDR3 nucleotides read TGTGCCAGCAGCCCGCCGCGGACGCTGTACGAGCAGTACTTC. Residues: CASSPPRTLYEQYF.

The rearrangement joins TRBV6-5 to TRBJ2-6; D is unclear. V lost 2 bases, J lost 5 bases, and 7 bases lay in between. This CDR3 has 14 amino acids. Germline CDR1 MNHEY, CDR2 SVGAGI. The CDR3 DNA follows: TGTGCCAGCAGTTACGCCCGAAGGGCCAACGTCCTGACTTTC. This codes for CASSYARRANVLTF.

This chain joins TRBV18 and TRBJ2-1; 11 positions agree with TRBD2. The germline gives CDR1 KGHSH, CDR2 LQKENI. The CDR3 totals 16 residues. With V trimmed by 6 bases and J by 6 bases, 10 bases remained unmatched. Written as DNA, the CDR3 is TGTGCCAGCTCTCCTTTTAGCGGGAGGGCCTTCAATGAGCAGTTCTTC. Amino acids: CASSPFSGRAFNEQFF.

The chain couples TRBV28 to TRBJ2-7, with D unresolved. CDR1 is MDHEN, CDR2 SYDVKM, per germline. The CDR3 has 13 residues. V was trimmed by 1 base and J by 3 bases, leaving 7 bases between them. The DNA for the CDR3 is TGTGCCAGCAGTTTATCTATGCTCTACGAGCAGTACTTC. Translating gives CASSLSMLYEQYF.

CDR3 loop: CASSRNLEETQYF. In DNA form, the CDR3 reads TGTGCCAGTAGTAGGAACCTTGAAGAGACCCAGTACTTC. The gene calls are TRBV19 and TRBJ2-5; D unresolved. The CDR3 covers 13 residues. Germline V gene sequence: CDR1 LNHDA, CDR2 SQIVND (reference sequence). V was clipped by 4 bases and J by 3 bases, with 9 bases between them.

Details on this clone: Other DNA sequences in this sample translate to the same CDR3. This chain uses TRBV29-1 with TRBJ1-2; a weak D match, TRBD1 (6 bases). This CDR3 region has 14 residues. Germline lookup yields CDR1 SQVTM and CDR2 ANQGSEA. Trimming left V 1 base short and J 2 bases short, with 11 bases between. The chain's CDR3 is CSVEGRGRNYGYTF. In nucleotides, the CDR3 is TGCAGCGTTGAAGGCCGGGGGCGGAACTATGGCTACACCTTC.

A word on this clone: Other DNA sequences in this sample translate to the same CDR3. This rearrangement joins TRBV29-1 to TRBJ1-5, with TRBD1 matching 10 bases. This CDR3 region has 14 residues. Germline V gives CDR1 SQVTM, CDR2 ANQGSEA. V was clipped by 5 bases and J by 3 bases; unmatched bases: 4. Written as DNA, the CDR3 is TGCAGCGTTCGGACAGGGGGATACAATCAGCCCCAGCATTTT. Its translation is CSVRTGGYNQPQHF.

The chain links TRBV4-3 to TRBJ2-1; 7 bases are a match to TRBD2. The trim removed 0 bases at V and 8 bases at J, leaving 4 bases unmatched. Germline CDR1 is LGHNA and CDR2 is YSLEER. The CDR3 totals 14 residues. CDR3 in amino acids: CASSQDWEGDEQFF. Written as DNA, the CDR3 is TGCGCCAGCAGCCAAGATTGGGAGGGTGATGAGCAGTTCTTC.

The table lists this clone with a count of one. The chain combines TRBV7-5 with TRBJ2-7; the table's TRBD2 call for D was not verified on the DNA. TRBV7-5 is tagged as a pseudogene. The CDR3 totals 13 residues. The CDR3 reads CARSPSPGVEQYF. The DNA of the CDR3 is TGTGCCAGAAGCCCCTCTCCCGGGGTCGAGCAGTACTTC.

The V call is TRBV7-2, the J call TRBJ2-7; D unclear. The CDR3 runs 13 residues. The germline V gene encodes CDR1 SGHTA and CDR2 FQGNSA. Trimming shortened V by 2 bases and J by 2 bases, and 7 bases separated the two germline ends. In DNA form, the CDR3 reads TGTGCCAGCAGCTTAAGGTGGACCTACGAGCAGTACTTC. The encoded protein is CASSLRWTYEQYF.

The chain has TRBV27 and TRBJ2-2, with D possibly TRBD2 on 6 matching bases. V was clipped by 10 bases and J by 6 bases, with 15 bases between them. The CDR3 sequence is 13 residues long. CDR1 is MNHEY and CDR2 is SMNVEV in the germline V gene (reference sequence). The CDR3 region has the DNA TGTGCCACCCTGGACTGGAGGGCCGGGGAGCTGTTTTTT. This translates into CATLDWRAGELFF.

J is TRBJ1-5 and V is TRBV28; D is uncertain. The CDR3 has 11 residues. The germline CDR1 and CDR2 sequences are MDHEN and SYDVKM. Trimming cost V 2 bases and J 14 bases, with 10 bases left between them. CDR3 amino acids: CASSLKGAEHF. CDR3 nucleotides: TGTGCCAGCAGTTTAAAGGGAGCGGAGCATTTT.

The sample holds a few counts of this clone. DNA of the CDR3: TGTGCCAGCATCTTGGAGCAGGGACGGACTGAAGCTTTCTTT. It translates to CASILEQGRTEAFF. J is TRBJ1-1 and V is TRBV2; D perhaps matches TRBD1 (5 bases). CDR1 and CDR2 (germline): SNHLY, FYNNEI. V lost 7 bases and J 5 bases, leaving 17 bases between the germline ends. There are 14 residues in the CDR3. Complete variable domain (other parts from reference TRBV2 and TRBJ1-1): EPEVTQTPSHQVTQMGQEVILRCVPISNHLYFYWYRQILGQKVEFLVSFYNNEISEKSEIFDDQFSVERPDGSNFTLKIRSTKLEDSAMYFCASILEQGRTEAFFGQGTRLTVV.

J is TRBJ2-1 and V is TRBV28; 8 positions agree with TRBD2. Germline V gene sequence: CDR1 MDHEN, CDR2 SYDVKM. The junction had 12 bases not matched to a gene; V was cut back by 9 bases and J by 8 bases. CDR3 length equals 14 residues. In nucleotides, the CDR3 is TGTGCCAGGACTAATAAGCGGGAGAGGGATGAGCAGTTCTTC. Amino acids: CARTNKRERDEQFF.

The chain joins TRBV27 to TRBJ2-2, with 11 positions matching TRBD2. The CDR3 loop spans 17 amino acids. Germline V gene sequence: CDR1 MNHEY, CDR2 SMNVEV (reference sequence). Trimming at V came to 5 bases and at J to 1 base, leaving 6 bases not matched to a gene. The CDR3 loop reads CASSPRTSGWNTGELFF. CDR3 DNA sequence: TGTGCCAGCAGTCCGAGGACTAGCGGGTGGAACACCGGGGAGCTGTTTTTT.

This clone was detected once. This chain links TRBV27 with TRBJ2-7, with D possibly called TRBD1 or TRBD2 (6 bases each). Germline assignment: CDR1 MNHEY and CDR2 SMNVEV (reference sequence). This CDR3 has 15 residues. V lost 6 bases and J lost 2, with 17 bases in between. The CDR3 nucleotides are TGTGCCAGCAGCTTCTTAGGGGGGTCTACCTACGAGCAGTACTTC. Amino acids: CASSFLGGSTYEQYF.

The chain uses TRBV5-7 and TRBJ1-5; 8 bases agree with TRBD1. TRBV5-7 is noted as an ORF with a role that remains uncertain. Trimming took 4 bases from V and 1 from J; bases not matched to a gene: 4. This CDR3 contains 15 residues. CDR3 protein: CASSIRDRSNQPQHF. The CDR3 coding sequence is TGTGCCAGCAGCATACGGGACAGGAGCAATCAGCCCCAGCATTTT.